This T cell receptor beta chain comes out of a study of CD8 T cells in Susac syndrome. Study in general: Among sequenced Susac syndrome patients, 5 or 6 had active disease and roughly eight were in remission.

Peripheral blood CD8+ and CD4+ T cells were profiled by TCR beta sequencing. Looked up from germline, CDR1 is DFQATT and CDR2 is SNEGSKA (reference sequence). Trimming removed 0 bases at V and 4 bases at J, with 9 bases between. This CDR3 has 13 amino acids. In this sample, this clonotype turned up once. Reverse transcription used roughly 0.45 to 1 ug RNA and random hexamers. The TCR beta CDR3 was amplified by immunoSEQ multiplex PCR across 54 Vbeta, 13 Jbeta. TCRdb re-called the immunoSEQ multiplex PCR reads through MiXCR, storing one row per CDR3 protein. The table lists about 140,000 distinct CDR3 sequences, around 93% of them singletons.

J is TRBJ1-1 and V is TRBV20-1, with unresolved D. The source material was CD4+ T cells from PBMCs. The receptor comes from a human donor with Susac syndrome. In DNA, the CDR3 is TGCAGTGCTAGAGACAGGTTAAGCACTGAAGCTTTCTTT. This codes for CSARDRLSTEAFF.